The 18 T cell receptor beta chains presented below share a single source sample, sequenced in a study of tumor and adjacent non-tumor tissue in lung cancer. The library came from three nested PCR rounds adapted from ARM-PCR protocols. Using its own MiXCR run on the multiplex PCR reads, TCRdb lists one record per CDR3 protein. The sample includes 60,000 to 90,000 distinct CDR3 sequences, 60% to 85% of them seen just once. The template was RNA from unsorted bulk tissue. The material sequenced was lung tumor tissue. All receptors derive from a woman in her 50s with non-small cell lung cancer.

With respect to this clonotype: Germline is not matched at one junction end, which may reflect a read error. This chain joins TRBV4-2 and TRBJ1-5, with unresolved D. This CDR3 contains 15 residues. Looked up from germline, CDR1 is LGHNA and CDR2 is YNFKEQ. The CDR3 region is CASSQDLIGNQSQHF. The DNA for the CDR3 is TGTGCCAGCAGCCAAGACCTCATTGGCAATCAGTCCCAGCATTTT.

Concerning this clonotype itself: A read error may produce the germline difference seen at one junction end. The chain couples TRBV11-2 to TRBJ1-5, with TRBD1 matching over 7 bases. The CDR3 runs to 15 residues. Germline-derived CDR1 and CDR2 are SGHAT and FQNNGV. The CDR3 spells CVSSWDSYSNQSQHF. CDR3 bases: TGTGTCAGCAGCTGGGACAGTTATAGCAATCAGTCCCAGCATTTT.

The chain recombines TRBV11-2 with TRBJ1-5, with no clear D. The CDR3 covers 14 residues. V dropped 7 bases and J dropped 4 bases, with 14 bases sitting between them. From germline, CDR1 is SGHAT and CDR2 FQNNGV. The CDR3 region is CASISGRRNQPQHF. The CDR3 nucleotides are TGTGCCAGCATTTCCGGGCGACGTAATCAGCCCCAGCATTTT.

Turning to this clonotype: This clone may be a read error of a much larger clone one base away. The chain employs TRBV6-4 and TRBJ1-1; no firm D call. V was cut by 5 bases and J by 3 bases, with 10 bases left in between. CDR1 and CDR2 (germline): MRHNA, SNTAGT. CDR3 size: 13 residues. CDR3 protein: CASSTQFDTEAFF. CDR3 nucleotide sequence: TGTGCCAGCAGTACACAATTTGACACTGAAGCTTTCTTT.

On this clonotype itself: A clone one base away is much larger, so this may be a read error. The V and J genes are TRBV28 and TRBJ2-7; 10 positions match TRBD1. The germline V gene has CDR1 MDHEN and CDR2 SYDVKM. This CDR3 is built from 13 residues. This CDR3 reads CTSSPGTGVEQYF. In DNA, the CDR3 is TGTACCAGCAGTCCCGGGACAGGGGTCGAGCAGTACTTC.

Of note for this clonotype: The junction departs from germline at one end; a sequencing error may be responsible. The rearrangement joins TRBV6-2 or TRBV6-3 to TRBJ2-7, with a tentative D call TRBD2 (5 bases). This CDR3 has 15 amino acids. CDR1 is MNHEY and CDR2 is SVGEGT in the germline V gene. The CDR3 here is CASRRGGAETYDQYF. In DNA, the CDR3 is TGTGCCAGCAGGCGCGGAGGAGCGGAGACCTACGATCAGTACTTC.

With regard to this clonotype: One end of the junction does not line up with germline, which may come from a read error. This sequence joins TRBV7-9 and TRBJ2-2, with D tentatively TRBD2 (6 bases). The CDR3 has 16 residues. CDR1 and CDR2 (germline): SEHNR, FQNEAQ (reference sequence). The CDR3 here is CSSNLAIAGSTGELFF. For the CDR3, the DNA is TGTTCCAGCAACCTAGCGATTGCGGGAAGCACCGGGGAACTGTTTTTT.

Comments on this clonotype: This may stem from a read error, because a much larger clone lies one nucleotide away. The chain couples TRBV28 to TRBJ1-5; D is undetermined. Germline V gene data show CDR1 as MDHEN and CDR2 as SYDVKM. Trimming took 4 bases from V and 11 from J, leaving 18 bases between them. The CDR3 totals 14 residues. The CDR3 reads CASSSPGSEQSQHF. For the CDR3, the DNA is TGTGCCAGCAGTTCCCCCGGGTCGGAGCAGTCCCAGCATTTT.

As regards this clonotype: The junction and the germline gene differ at one end; a read error may be behind it. CDR3 nucleotides: TGCGCCAGCAGCTTAGGAGTAGAGGGCAACTACGAGCAGTACTTC. It translates to CASSLGVEGNYEQYF. The V gene is TRBV7-8, the J gene TRBJ2-7; TRBD2 might be the D (5 bases). CDR3 length: 15 amino acids. In germline, CDR1 is SGHVS, CDR2 FQNEAQ.

Turning to this clonotype: The CDR3 ends on some other residue instead of the conserved phenylalanine or tryptophan, so this is likely a read error. In DNA form, the CDR3 reads TGTGTCAGCGGTGGGACCCCTGATGGGGAACTGTTTCTT. Protein product: CVSGGTPDGELFL. The chain joins TRBV6-1 to TRBJ2-2; either TRBD1 or TRBD2 may supply D (5 bases each). Germline lookup yields CDR1 MNHNS and CDR2 SASEGT. The CDR3 has 13 amino acids.

This chain joins TRBV29-1 and TRBJ2-1; TRBD2 aligns across 7 bases. This CDR3 is built from 13 residues. V trimming: 3 bases; J trimming: 7 bases; junction bases outside the gene matches: 6. Germline loops: CDR1 SQVTM, CDR2 ANQGSEA. Here the CDR3 reads CSVDAGAKNEQFF. For the CDR3, the DNA is TGCAGCGTTGATGCGGGAGCGAAAAATGAGCAGTTCTTC.

V and J are TRBV5-5 and TRBJ2-1; maybe TRBD1 (5 bases). V was shortened by 0 bases and J by 16 bases, with 20 bases between the two germline ends. The CDR3 runs to 14 residues. The germline V gene has CDR1 SGHKS and CDR2 YYEKEE (reference sequence). The CDR3 loop reads CASSLAGTGNDHFF. CDR3 nucleotide sequence: TGTGCCAGCAGCTTGGCCGGAACAGGCAATGATCACTTCTTC.

Points on this clonotype: A junction end diverges from the germline sequence, so it may reflect a read error. CDR3 sequence (DNA): TGCAGAGTTAAGCAGGGTAGCACAGATATGCAGTATTTT. Amino acids: CRVKQGSTDMQYF. This sequence joins TRBV29-1 and TRBJ2-3; possibly TRBD1 for D (5 bases). CDR3 size: 13 residues. CDR1 and CDR2 (germline): SQVTM, ANQGSEA.

Comments on this clonotype: No conserved phenylalanine or tryptophan is present at the end of the CDR3, so a read error is the likely explanation. The chain has TRBV29-1 and TRBJ2-3; D gene unclear. Germline V gene data show CDR1 as SQVTM and CDR2 as ANQGSEA. The CDR3 is 13 amino acids. V lost 3 bases, J lost 4 bases, and 11 bases lay in between. CDR3 amino acids: CSVDSQRSDTQYY. CDR3 nucleotides: TGCAGCGTTGATTCTCAGAGGTCAGATACGCAGTATTAT.

Turning to this clonotype: A read error may produce the germline difference seen at one junction end. V and J are TRBV11-2 and TRBJ2-7, with TRBD2 matching over 15 bases. The CDR3 extends over 17 amino acids. Germline CDR1 is SGHAT and CDR2 is FQNNGV. The CDR3 coding sequence is TGTGTCAGCAGCTCCCGGACTAGCGGGAGGGCATTGTGGGAGCAGTACTTT. Residues: CVSSSRTSGRALWEQYF.

Concerning this clonotype: At one of its ends the junction is not consistent with the germline gene, which may arise from a read error. The V call is TRBV11-1, the J call TRBJ2-2; maybe TRBD2 (5 bases). Per the germline V gene, CDR1 is SGHAT and CDR2 is FQDESV (reference sequence). CDR3 length equals 18 residues. CDR3 in amino acids: CASSVAISRSYHTGEPFF. The CDR3 region has the DNA TGTGCCAGCAGCGTAGCTATCAGCAGGAGTTACCACACCGGGGAACCGTTTTTT.

Details on this clonotype: The junction does not match germline at one end; this may be a read error. The chain employs TRBV24-1 and TRBJ2-1, with 8 bases matching TRBD2. The CDR3 has 17 amino acids. The germline CDR1 and CDR2 sequences are KGHDR and SFDVKD. The CDR3 bases are TGTGCCGCCAGTGATTATGAACTAGCGGATACTAACAATGGGCAGTTCTTC. Translation: CAASDYELADTNNGQFF.

As to this clonotype: One end of the junction does not line up with germline, which may come from a read error. This chain uses TRBV4-1 with TRBJ2-7; maybe TRBD2 (7 bases). CDR3 length equals 16 residues. Per germline, CDR1 MGHRA and CDR2 YSYEKL. CDR3 region: CTISQDLGRGSYEQCF. The CDR3 DNA follows: TGCACCATCAGCCAAGATTTAGGGAGGGGGTCCTACGAGCAGTGCTTC.